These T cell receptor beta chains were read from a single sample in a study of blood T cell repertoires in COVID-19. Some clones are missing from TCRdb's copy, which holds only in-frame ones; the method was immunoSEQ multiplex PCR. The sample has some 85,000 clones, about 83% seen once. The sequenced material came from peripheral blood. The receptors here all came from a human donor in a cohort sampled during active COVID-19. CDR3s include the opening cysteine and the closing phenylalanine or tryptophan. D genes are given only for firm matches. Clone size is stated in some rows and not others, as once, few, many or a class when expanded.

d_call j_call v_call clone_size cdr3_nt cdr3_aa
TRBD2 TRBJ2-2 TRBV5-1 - TGCGCCAGCAGCTTGGGACTAGCGGGAGGGACCGGGGAGCTGTTTTTT CASSLGLAGGTGELFF
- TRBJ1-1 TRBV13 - TGTGCCAGCAGCCCCCGCGGAGCATCAAACACTGAAGCTTTCTTT CASSPRGASNTEAFF
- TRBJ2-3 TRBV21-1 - TGTGCCAGCAGCAAAAAGACTAGCGGGAGAAGCACAGATACGCAGTATTTT CASSKKTSGRSTDTQYF
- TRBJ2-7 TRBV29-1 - TGCAGCGTTGAGCGAGGCAGGGTAAGCTCCTACGAGCAGTACTTC CSVERGRVSSYEQYF
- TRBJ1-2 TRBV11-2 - TGTGCCAGCAGCTTAGGGTGGAGTACCCCCGGGGGCTACACCTTC CASSLGWSTPGGYTF
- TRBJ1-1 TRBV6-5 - TGTGCCAGCAGTACGACAGTTGCGGCTTTCTTT CASSTTVAAFF
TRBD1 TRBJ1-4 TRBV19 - TGTGCCAGTAGTCATCCGGGACAGGGGCTCACTAATGAAAAACTGTTTTTT CASSHPGQGLTNEKLFF
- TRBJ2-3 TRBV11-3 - TGTGCCAGCACCCAGGGGAGCTTCACAGATACGCAGTATTTT CASTQGSFTDTQYF
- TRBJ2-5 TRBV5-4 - TGTGCCAGCAGCTTGGGATCCGGGGGAGCGCGTGAGACCCAGTACTTC CASSLGSGGARETQYF
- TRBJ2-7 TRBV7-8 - TGTGCCAGCAGCGCCTTCGACAGCCACTACGAGCAGTACTTC CASSAFDSHYEQYF
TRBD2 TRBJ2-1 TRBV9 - TGTGCCAGCAGCCCCCGGGAGGGTCTAGCGGGACTCTACAATGAGCAGTTCTTC CASSPREGLAGLYNEQFF
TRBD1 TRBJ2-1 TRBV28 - TGTGCCAGCAGCAAAGGGGGACAGGGGGCGGGTGAGCAGTTCTTC CASSKGGQGAGEQFF
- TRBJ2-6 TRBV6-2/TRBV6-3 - TGTGCCAGCAGTTACTCGAGCTCCGCCGCTGGGGCCAACGTCCTGACTTTC CASSYSSSAAGANVLTF
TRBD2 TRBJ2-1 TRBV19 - TGTGCCAGTAGTACCCCGGGAGCGGGAGGGCCGTCCTACAATGAGCAGTTCTTC CASSTPGAGGPSYNEQFF
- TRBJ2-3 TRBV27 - TGTGCCAGCAGTTTAGGGCATCCCCTGGCGGATACGCAGTATTTT CASSLGHPLADTQYF
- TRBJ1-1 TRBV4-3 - TGCGCCAGCAGCCAAGATTGGGGGGGGAACACTGAAGCTTTCTTT CASSQDWGGNTEAFF
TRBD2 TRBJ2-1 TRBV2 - TGTGCCAGCAGTCTAACTAGCGGGAGTATTGAGCAGTTCTTC CASSLTSGSIEQFF
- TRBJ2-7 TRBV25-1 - TGTGCCAGCAGTGCCTTCTACGAGCAGTACTTC CASSAFYEQYF
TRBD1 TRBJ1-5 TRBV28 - TGTGCCAGCAGTCGTACCGGGACAGGAGTTAGGCCCCAGCATTTT CASSRTGTGVRPQHF
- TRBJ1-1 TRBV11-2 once TGTGCCAGCAGCTTAGATCGAGGGAAGGGGAACACTGAAGCTTTCTTT CASSLDRGKGNTEAFF
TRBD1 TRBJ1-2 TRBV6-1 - TGTGCCAGCAGTGAAAGGTTAAACAGGGGGCGCGTCTATGGCTACACCTTC CASSERLNRGRVYGYTF
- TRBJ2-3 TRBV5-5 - TGTGCCAGCAGCCAGGAGTGGGGCCTCACAGATACGCAGTATTTT CASSQEWGLTDTQYF
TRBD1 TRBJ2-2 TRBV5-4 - TGTGCCAGCAGCCCGGGTGACAGGGGGCGCCGGACCGGGGAGCTGTTTTTT CASSPGDRGRRTGELFF
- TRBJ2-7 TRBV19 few TGTGCCAGTAGTATCGGTCCGATTGGGAGCGAGCAGTACTTC CASSIGPIGSEQYF
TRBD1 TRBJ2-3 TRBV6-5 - TGTGCCAGCATTCTTACAGGGGCCCCCACAGATACGCAGTATTTT CASILTGAPTDTQYF
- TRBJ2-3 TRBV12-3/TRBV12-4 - TGTGCCAGCAGTTTGCGAGGCACAGATACGCAGTATTTT CASSLRGTDTQYF
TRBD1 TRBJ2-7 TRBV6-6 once TGTGCCAGCAGTTACTCGGCGAGGGGGCCCACCTACGAGCAGTACTTC CASSYSARGPTYEQYF
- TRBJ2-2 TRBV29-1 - TGCAGCGTTGCTACAGGGAACACCGGGGAGCTGTTTTTT CSVATGNTGELFF
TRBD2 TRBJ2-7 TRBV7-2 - TGTGCCAGCAGCCCTAGCGGGCTGAGTGCCTACGAGCAGTACTTC CASSPSGLSAYEQYF
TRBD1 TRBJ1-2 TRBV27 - TGTGCCAGCAGTGGCCGGGACAGGGCATATGGCTACACCTTC CASSGRDRAYGYTF
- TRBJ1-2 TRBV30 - TGTGCCTGGAGTGTGGCAGACTACTATGGCTACACCTTC CAWSVADYYGYTF